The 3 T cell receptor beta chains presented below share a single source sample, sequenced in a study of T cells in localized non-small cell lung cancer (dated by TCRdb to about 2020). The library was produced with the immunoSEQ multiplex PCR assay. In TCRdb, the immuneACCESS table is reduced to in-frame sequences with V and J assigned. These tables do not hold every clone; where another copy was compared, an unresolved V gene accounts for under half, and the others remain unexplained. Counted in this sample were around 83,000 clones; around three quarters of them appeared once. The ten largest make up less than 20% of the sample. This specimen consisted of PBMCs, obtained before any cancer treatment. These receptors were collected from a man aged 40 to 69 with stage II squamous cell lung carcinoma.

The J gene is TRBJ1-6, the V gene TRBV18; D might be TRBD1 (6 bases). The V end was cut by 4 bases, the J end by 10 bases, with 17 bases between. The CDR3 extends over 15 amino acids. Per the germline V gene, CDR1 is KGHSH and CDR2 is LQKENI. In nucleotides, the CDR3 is TGTGCCAGCTCACTCCACAGGGAACAGCAGTCACCCCTCCACTTT. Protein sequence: CASSLHREQQSPLHF.

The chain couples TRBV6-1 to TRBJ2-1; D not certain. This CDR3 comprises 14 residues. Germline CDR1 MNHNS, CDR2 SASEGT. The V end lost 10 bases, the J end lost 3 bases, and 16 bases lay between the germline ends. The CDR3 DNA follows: TGTGCCACCCGGACCTTCGGCTACTACAATGAGCAGTTCTTC. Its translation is CATRTFGYYNEQFF.

The CDR3 is CASSLASLDTGELFF. The CDR3 region has the DNA TGTGCCAGCAGCTTAGCTTCCCTCGACACCGGGGAGCTGTTTTTT. The gene calls are TRBV7-2 and TRBJ2-2; D is unclear. The germline V gene encodes CDR1 SGHTA and CDR2 FQGNSA. The CDR3 has 15 residues. V was clipped by 0 bases and J by 3 bases, with 8 bases between them. The entire variable domain, with the rest obtained from reference TRBV7-2 and TRBJ2-2, is as follows: GAGVSQSPSNKVTEKGKDVELRCDPISGHTALYWYRQSLGQGLEFLIYFQGNSAPDKSGLPSDRFSAERTGGSVSTLTIQRTQQEDSAVYLCASSLASLDTGELFFGEGSRLTVL.